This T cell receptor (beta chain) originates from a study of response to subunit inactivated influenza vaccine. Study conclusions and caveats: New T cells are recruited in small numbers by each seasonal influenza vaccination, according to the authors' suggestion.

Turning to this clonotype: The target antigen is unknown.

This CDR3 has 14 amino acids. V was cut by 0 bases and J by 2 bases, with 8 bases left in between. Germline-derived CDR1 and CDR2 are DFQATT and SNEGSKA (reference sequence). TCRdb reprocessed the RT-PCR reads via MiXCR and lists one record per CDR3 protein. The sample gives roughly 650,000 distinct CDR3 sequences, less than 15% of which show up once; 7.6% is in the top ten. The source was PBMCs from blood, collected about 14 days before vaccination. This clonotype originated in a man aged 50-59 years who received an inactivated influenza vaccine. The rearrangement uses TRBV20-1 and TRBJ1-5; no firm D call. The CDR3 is CSAREAVGNQPQHF. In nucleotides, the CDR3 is TGCAGTGCTAGAGAGGCAGTGGGCAATCAGCCCCAGCATTTT.